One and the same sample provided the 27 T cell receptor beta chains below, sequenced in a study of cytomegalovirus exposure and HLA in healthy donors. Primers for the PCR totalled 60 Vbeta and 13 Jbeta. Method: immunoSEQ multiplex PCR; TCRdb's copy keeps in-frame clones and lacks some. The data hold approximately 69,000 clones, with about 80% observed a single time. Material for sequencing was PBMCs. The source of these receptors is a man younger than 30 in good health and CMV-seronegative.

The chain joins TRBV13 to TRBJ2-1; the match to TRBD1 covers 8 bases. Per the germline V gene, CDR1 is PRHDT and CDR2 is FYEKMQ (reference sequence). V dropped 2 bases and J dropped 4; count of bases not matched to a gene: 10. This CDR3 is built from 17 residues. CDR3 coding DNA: TGTGCCAGCAGCTTACCCACAGGGGGTGCTTCTTACAATGAGCAGTTCTTC. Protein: CASSLPTGGASYNEQFF.

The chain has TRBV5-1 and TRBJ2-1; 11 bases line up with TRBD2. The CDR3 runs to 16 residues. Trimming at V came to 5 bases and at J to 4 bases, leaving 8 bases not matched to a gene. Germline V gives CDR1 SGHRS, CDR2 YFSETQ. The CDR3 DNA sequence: TGCGCCAGCAGTTCTACGGGACTAGCGGTGTACAATGAGCAGTTCTTC. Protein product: CASSSTGLAVYNEQFF. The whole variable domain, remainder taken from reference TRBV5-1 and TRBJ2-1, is KAGVTQTPRYLIKTRGQQVTLSCSPISGHRSVSWYQQTPGQGLQFLFEYFSETQRNKGNFPGRFSGRQFSNSRSEMNVSTLELGDSALYLCASSSTGLAVYNEQFFGPGTRLTVL.

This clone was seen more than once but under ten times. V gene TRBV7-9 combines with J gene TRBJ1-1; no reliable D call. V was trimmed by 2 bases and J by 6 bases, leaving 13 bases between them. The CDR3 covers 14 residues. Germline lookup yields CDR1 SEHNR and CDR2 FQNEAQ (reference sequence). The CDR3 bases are TGTGCCAGCAGCTTACCACGGGAGAGCGCTGAAGCTTTCTTT. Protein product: CASSLPRESAEAFF.

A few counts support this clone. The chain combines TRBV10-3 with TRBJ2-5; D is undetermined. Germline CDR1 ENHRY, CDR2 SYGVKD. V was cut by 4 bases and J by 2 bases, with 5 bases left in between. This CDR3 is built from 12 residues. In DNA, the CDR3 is TGTGCCATCAGTGCCAGTCAAGAGACCCAGTACTTC. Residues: CAISASQETQYF.

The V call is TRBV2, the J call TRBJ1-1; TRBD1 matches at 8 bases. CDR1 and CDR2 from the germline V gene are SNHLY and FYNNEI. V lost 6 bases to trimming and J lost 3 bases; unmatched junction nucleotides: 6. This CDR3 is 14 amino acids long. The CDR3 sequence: CASSTQGGYTEAFF. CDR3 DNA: TGTGCCAGCAGCACACAGGGGGGTTACACTGAAGCTTTCTTT.

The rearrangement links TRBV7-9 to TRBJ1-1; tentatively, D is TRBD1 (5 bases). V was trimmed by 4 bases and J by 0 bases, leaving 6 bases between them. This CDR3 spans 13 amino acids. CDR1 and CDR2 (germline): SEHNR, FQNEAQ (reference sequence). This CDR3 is CASSSGVNTEAFF. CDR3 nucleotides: TGTGCCAGCAGCTCGGGGGTGAACACTGAAGCTTTCTTT.

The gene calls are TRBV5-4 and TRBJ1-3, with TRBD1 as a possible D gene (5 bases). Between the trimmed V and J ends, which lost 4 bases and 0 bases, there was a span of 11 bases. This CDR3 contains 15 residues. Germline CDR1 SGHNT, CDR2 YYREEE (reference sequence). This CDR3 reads CASSPTAYSGNTIYF. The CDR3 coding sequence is TGTGCCAGCAGCCCGACAGCCTACTCTGGAAACACCATATATTTT. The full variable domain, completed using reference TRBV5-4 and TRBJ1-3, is ETGVTQSPTHLIKTRGQQVTLRCSSQSGHNTVSWYQQALGQGPQFIFQYYREEENGRGNFPPRFSGLQFPNYSSELNVNALELDDSALYLCASSPTAYSGNTIYFGEGSWLTVV.

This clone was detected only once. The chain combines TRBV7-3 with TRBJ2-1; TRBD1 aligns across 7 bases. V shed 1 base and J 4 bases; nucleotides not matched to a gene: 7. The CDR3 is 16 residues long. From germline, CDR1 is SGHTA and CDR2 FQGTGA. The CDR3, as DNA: TGTGCCAGCAGCTTAAGACTCCGGGACAGATACAATGAGCAGTTCTTC. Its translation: CASSLRLRDRYNEQFF. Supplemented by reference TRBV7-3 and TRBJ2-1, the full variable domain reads GAGVSQTPSNKVTEKGKYVELRCDPISGHTALYWYRQSLGQGPEFLIYFQGTGAADDSGLPNDRFFAVRPEGSVSTLKIQRTERGDSAVYLCASSLRLRDRYNEQFFGPGTRLTVL.

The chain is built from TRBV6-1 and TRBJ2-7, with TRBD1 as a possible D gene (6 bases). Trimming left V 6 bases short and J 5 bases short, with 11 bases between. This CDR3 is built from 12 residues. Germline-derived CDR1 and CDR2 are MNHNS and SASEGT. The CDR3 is CASRTGKNEQYF. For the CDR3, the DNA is TGTGCCAGCAGGACAGGCAAAAACGAGCAGTACTTC.

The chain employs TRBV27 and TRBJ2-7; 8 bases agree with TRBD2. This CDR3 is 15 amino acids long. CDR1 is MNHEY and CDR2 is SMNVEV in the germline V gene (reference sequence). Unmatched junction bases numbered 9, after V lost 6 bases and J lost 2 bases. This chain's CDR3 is CASSPSLAGPYEQYV. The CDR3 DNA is TGTGCCAGCAGCCCCTCGCTAGCGGGCCCCTACGAGCAGTACGTC.

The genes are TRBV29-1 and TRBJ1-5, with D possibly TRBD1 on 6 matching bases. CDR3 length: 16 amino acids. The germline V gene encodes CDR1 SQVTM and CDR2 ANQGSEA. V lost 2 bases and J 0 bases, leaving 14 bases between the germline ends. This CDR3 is CSVEMGGGNSNQPQHF. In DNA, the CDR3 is TGCAGCGTTGAAATGGGAGGGGGAAATAGCAATCAGCCCCAGCATTTT.

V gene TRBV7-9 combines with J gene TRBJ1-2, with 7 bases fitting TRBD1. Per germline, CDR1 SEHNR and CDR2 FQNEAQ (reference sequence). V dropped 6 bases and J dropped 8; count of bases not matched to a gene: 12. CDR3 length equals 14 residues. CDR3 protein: CASSFNDRVTGYTF. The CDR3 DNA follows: TGTGCCAGCAGTTTCAACGACAGGGTAACGGGCTACACCTTC.

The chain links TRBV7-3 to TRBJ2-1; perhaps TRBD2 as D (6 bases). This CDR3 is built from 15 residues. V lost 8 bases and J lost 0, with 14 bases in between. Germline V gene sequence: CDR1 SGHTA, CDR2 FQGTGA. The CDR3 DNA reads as TGTGCCAGCGGACTCGGGGGTAGCTCCTACAATGAGCAGTTCTTC. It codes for CASGLGGSSYNEQFF.

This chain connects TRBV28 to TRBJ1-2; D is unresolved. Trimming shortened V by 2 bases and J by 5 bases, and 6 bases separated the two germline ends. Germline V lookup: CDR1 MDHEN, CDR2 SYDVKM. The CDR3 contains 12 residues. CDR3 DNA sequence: TGTGCCAGCAGTTTAGCGGGATATGGCTACACCTTC. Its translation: CASSLAGYGYTF.

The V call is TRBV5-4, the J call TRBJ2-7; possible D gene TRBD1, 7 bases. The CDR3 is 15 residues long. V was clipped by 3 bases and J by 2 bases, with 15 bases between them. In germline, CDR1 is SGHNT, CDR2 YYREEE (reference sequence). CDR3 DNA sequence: TGTGCCAGCAGCTCCCGCGGAGGGACAGCCTACGAGCAGTACTTC. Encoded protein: CASSSRGGTAYEQYF.

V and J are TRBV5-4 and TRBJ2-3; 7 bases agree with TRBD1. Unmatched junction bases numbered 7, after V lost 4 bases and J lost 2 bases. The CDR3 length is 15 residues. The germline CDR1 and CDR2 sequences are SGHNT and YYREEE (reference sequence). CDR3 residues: CASSARTGFTDTQYF. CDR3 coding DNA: TGTGCCAGCAGCGCCCGGACAGGATTCACAGATACGCAGTATTTT.

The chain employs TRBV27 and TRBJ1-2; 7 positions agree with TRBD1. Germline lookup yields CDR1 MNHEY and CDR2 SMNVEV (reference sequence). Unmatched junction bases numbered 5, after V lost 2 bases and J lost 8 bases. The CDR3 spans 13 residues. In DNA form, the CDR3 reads TGTGCCAGCAGTTTAAAGGGGGCTGGAGGCTACACCTTC. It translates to CASSLKGAGGYTF.

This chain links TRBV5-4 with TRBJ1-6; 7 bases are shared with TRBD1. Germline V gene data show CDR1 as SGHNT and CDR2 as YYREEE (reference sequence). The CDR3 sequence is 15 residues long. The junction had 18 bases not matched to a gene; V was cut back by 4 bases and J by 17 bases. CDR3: CASSPGGDSGFRVHF. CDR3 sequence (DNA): TGTGCCAGCAGCCCGGGCGGGGACAGCGGCTTCAGGGTCCACTTT.

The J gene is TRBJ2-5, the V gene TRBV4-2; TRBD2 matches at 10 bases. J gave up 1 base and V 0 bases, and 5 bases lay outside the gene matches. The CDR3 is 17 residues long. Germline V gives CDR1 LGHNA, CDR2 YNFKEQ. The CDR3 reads CASSQDPAGGPQETQYF. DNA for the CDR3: TGTGCCAGCAGCCAAGACCCAGCGGGGGGGCCCCAAGAGACCCAGTACTTC.

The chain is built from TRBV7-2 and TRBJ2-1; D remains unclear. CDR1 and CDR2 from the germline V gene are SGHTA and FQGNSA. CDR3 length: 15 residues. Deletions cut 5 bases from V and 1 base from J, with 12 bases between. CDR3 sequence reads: CASSRLLQSYNEQFF. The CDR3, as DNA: TGTGCCAGCAGCCGCCTTCTTCAGTCCTACAATGAGCAGTTCTTC.

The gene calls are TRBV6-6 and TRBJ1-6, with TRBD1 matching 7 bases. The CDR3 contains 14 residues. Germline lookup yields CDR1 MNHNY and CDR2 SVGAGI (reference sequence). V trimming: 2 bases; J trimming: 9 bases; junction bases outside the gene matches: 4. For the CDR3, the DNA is TGTGCCAGCAGTTACGCGGGACAGAGTTCACCCCTCCACTTT. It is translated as CASSYAGQSSPLHF.

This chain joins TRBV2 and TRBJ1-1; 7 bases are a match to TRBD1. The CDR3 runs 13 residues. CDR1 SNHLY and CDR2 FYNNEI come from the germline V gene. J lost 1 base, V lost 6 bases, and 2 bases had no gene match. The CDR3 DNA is TGTGCCAGCAGCCGGACAGGGAACACTGAAGCTTTCTTT. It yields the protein CASSRTGNTEAFF. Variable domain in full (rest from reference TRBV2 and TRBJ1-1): EPEVTQTPSHQVTQMGQEVILRCVPISNHLYFYWYRQILGQKVEFLVSFYNNEISEKSEIFDDQFSVERPDGSNFTLKIRSTKLEDSAMYFCASSRTGNTEAFFGQGTRLTVV.

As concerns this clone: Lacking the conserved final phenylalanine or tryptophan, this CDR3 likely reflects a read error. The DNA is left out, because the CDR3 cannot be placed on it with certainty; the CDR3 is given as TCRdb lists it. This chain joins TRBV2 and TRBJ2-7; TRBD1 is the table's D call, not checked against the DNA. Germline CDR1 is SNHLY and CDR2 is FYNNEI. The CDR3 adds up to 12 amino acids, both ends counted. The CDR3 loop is CASSRDRAQLSL.

CDR3 region: CASSIGSQQGGTDTQYF. CDR3 DNA: TGTGCCAGTAGTATAGGATCGCAGCAGGGGGGAACAGATACGCAGTATTTT. This chain joins TRBV19 and TRBJ2-3; weak D call: TRBD1 (7 bases). The germline CDR1 and CDR2 sequences are LNHDA and SQIVND (reference sequence). The V end was cut by 1 base, the J end by 3 bases, with 17 bases between. CDR3 length equals 17 residues.

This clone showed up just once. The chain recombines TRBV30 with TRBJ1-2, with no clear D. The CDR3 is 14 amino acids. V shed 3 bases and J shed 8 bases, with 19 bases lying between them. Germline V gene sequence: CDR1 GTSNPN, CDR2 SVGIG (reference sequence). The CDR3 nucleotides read TGTGCCTGGAGCCTCCCCCTCAGATCGGGGGGCTACACCTTC. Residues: CAWSLPLRSGGYTF.

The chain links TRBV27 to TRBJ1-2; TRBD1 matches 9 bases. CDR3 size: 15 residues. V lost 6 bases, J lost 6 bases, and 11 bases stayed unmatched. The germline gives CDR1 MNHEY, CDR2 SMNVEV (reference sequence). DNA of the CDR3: TGTGCCAGCAGCCCATACGGACAGGGGAGAGATGGCTACACCTTC. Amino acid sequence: CASSPYGQGRDGYTF.

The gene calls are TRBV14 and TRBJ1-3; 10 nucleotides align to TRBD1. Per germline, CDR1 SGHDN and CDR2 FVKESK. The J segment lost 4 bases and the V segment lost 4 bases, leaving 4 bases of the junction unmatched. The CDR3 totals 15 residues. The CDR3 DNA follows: TGTGCCAGCAGCCTCGGGACAGGGGACGGAAACACCATATATTTT. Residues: CASSLGTGDGNTIYF.